Shown below are 12 T cell receptor beta chains from a single sample sequenced in a study of identical twins. TCRdb re-derived calls from the 5' RACE reads in MiXCR, one entry per CDR3 protein. The data contain around 1.7 million distinct CDR3 sequences, around 29% of them singletons. The sample comprised cord blood. All receptors come from a newborn girl in good health.

The chain combines TRBV20-1 with TRBJ2-1; a weak D match, TRBD2 (5 bases). The germline V gene has CDR1 DFQATT and CDR2 SNEGSKA (reference sequence). This CDR3 region has 15 residues. The V and J ends lost 3 bases and 13 bases respectively, with 25 bases between them. DNA of the CDR3: TGCAGTGCTAGGAGCGGTAGAGGTTCTCAAGAGACCCAGTTCTTC. Amino acid sequence: CSARSGRGSQETQFF.

A single count supports this clonotype. The V gene is TRBV28, the J gene TRBJ2-4, with 13 bases lining up with TRBD2. The ends lost 3 bases at V and 13 bases at J; junction bases unmatched: 12. Germline CDR1 reads MDHEN; CDR2 reads SYDVKM. The CDR3 has 16 amino acids. In nucleotides, the CDR3 is TGTGCCAGCAGTTTGCAGGCTTCAACTAGCGGGAGGGAGCAGTACTTC. This translates into CASSLQASTSGREQYF.

This clonotype was seen only a few times. The CDR3 is CSATDMVQETQYF. For the CDR3, the DNA is TGCAGTGCAACAGACATGGTCCAAGAGACCCAGTACTTC. This chain uses TRBV20-1 with TRBJ2-5; D not resolved. Germline CDR1 is DFQATT and CDR2 is SNEGSKA (reference sequence). The CDR3 totals 13 residues. Deletions cut 6 bases from V and 1 base from J, with 12 bases between.

This chain joins TRBV11-2 and TRBJ2-1, with TRBD1 matching over 7 bases. There are 16 residues in the CDR3. The germline V gene encodes CDR1 SGHAT and CDR2 FQNNGV. V lost 1 base, J lost 7 bases, and 10 bases stayed unmatched. The CDR3: CASSLAPKGGPNEQFF. Written as DNA, the CDR3 is TGTGCCAGCAGCTTAGCCCCCAAAGGGGGCCCTAATGAGCAGTTCTTC.

The chain recombines TRBV18 with TRBJ2-4; D is possibly TRBD1 (5 bases). The germline gives CDR1 KGHSH, CDR2 LQKENI. The CDR3 length is 17 residues. Trimming shortened V by 3 bases and J by 1 base, and 16 bases separated the two germline ends. The CDR3 region has the DNA TGTGCCAGCTCACCTGTAGCAGGGATGGTGGCCAAAAACATTCAGTACTTC. This sequence encodes CASSPVAGMVAKNIQYF.

This clonotype was seen only a few times. The J gene is TRBJ2-3, the V gene TRBV28; possibly TRBD1 for D (7 bases). Germline CDR1 MDHEN, CDR2 SYDVKM. Trimming removed 1 base from V and 2 bases from J, with 22 bases in between. This CDR3 spans 19 amino acids. The CDR3: CASSLFPHRGRGATDTQYF. Here the CDR3 DNA reads TGTGCCAGCAGTTTATTTCCCCATCGGGGCAGGGGGGCCACAGATACGCAGTATTTT.

Only one count was recorded for this clonotype. V usage is TRBV5-6 and J usage is TRBJ2-3; unclear D gene. The CDR3 length is 16 residues. V dropped 3 bases and J dropped 0 bases, with 14 bases sitting between them. In germline, CDR1 is SGHDT, CDR2 YYEEEE. The CDR3: CASSSFWGTSTDTQYF. The CDR3 coding sequence is TGTGCCAGCAGCTCGTTCTGGGGAACTAGCACAGATACGCAGTATTTT.

This clonotype occurred once. V and J are TRBV27 and TRBJ1-2, with a possible D match to TRBD1 (6 bases). Per the germline V gene, CDR1 is MNHEY and CDR2 is SMNVEV (reference sequence). Trimming removed 1 base at V and 10 bases at J, with 13 bases between. CDR3 size: 13 residues. The CDR3: CASSLYAGGDYTF. CDR3 sequence (DNA): TGTGCCAGCAGTTTATATGCCGGGGGCGACTACACCTTC.

The DNA for the CDR3 is TGCGCCAGCAGCCGGCTCTGGACAGGAGCCCCCACAGATACGCAGTATTTT. Translated: CASSRLWTGAPTDTQYF. The chain has TRBV4-1 and TRBJ2-3, with 7 bases identical to TRBD1. Trimming at V came to 4 bases and at J to 2 bases, leaving 12 bases not matched to a gene. CDR3 length: 17 residues. Germline V gene sequence: CDR1 MGHRA, CDR2 YSYEKL.

The rearrangement links TRBV14 to TRBJ2-3, with D possibly matching TRBD2 (7 bases). Germline-derived CDR1 and CDR2 are SGHDN and FVKESK. CDR3 size: 16 residues. The V and J ends lost 1 base and 5 bases respectively, with 16 bases between them. CDR3 DNA sequence: TGTGCCAGCAGCCAAGTCGCTGGGGGGGCAGGAGATACGCAGTATTTT. It specifies CASSQVAGGAGDTQYF.

This clonotype has a handful of counts. The chain recombines TRBV7-9 with TRBJ2-1; 11 bases agree with TRBD2. This CDR3 contains 17 residues. With 3 bases clipped from V and 0 bases from J, the junction kept 4 bases outside the gene matches. Germline CDR1 is SEHNR and CDR2 is FQNEAQ (reference sequence). Here the CDR3 reads CASSFPGLAASYNEQFF. In nucleotides, the CDR3 is TGTGCCAGCAGCTTTCCGGGACTAGCGGCCTCCTACAATGAGCAGTTCTTC. Full variable domain (remainder filled in from reference TRBV7-9 and TRBJ2-1): DTGVSQNPRHKITKRGQNVTFRCDPISEHNRLYWYRQTLGQGPEFLTYFQNEAQLEKSRLLSDRFSAERPKGSFSTLEIQRTEQGDSAMYLCASSFPGLAASYNEQFFGPGTRLTVL.

The CDR3 spells CASSPRTGGVLYGYTF. The CDR3 nucleotides read TGTGCCAGCAGTCCAAGGACAGGGGGGGTGCTCTATGGCTACACCTTC. The rearrangement links TRBV12-3 or TRBV12-4 to TRBJ1-2; 10 bases map to TRBD1. This CDR3 has 16 residues. J lost 4 bases, V lost 5 bases, and 10 bases had no gene match.